This TCR beta chain was recovered during a study of molecular identifiers for immune sequencing clone quantification. At least ten counts were recorded for this clonotype. Using its own MiXCR run on the PCR reads, TCRdb lists one record per CDR3 protein. Of approximately 630,000 distinct CDR3 sequences detected, less than 30% appear once; the ten largest clones hold 0.7% to 0.95%. The CDR3 loop spans 15 amino acids. The V and J ends lost 6 bases and 2 bases, in that order; junction bases with no gene match: 6. Germline CDR1 is SGHVS and CDR2 is FNYEAQ. The specimen was naive CD8+ T cells from blood, with Jurkat cell RNA spiked in. Documented subset: FACS-sorted CD8+CD4-CCR7+CD45RA+ naive T cells. This chain connects TRBV7-6 to TRBJ2-7; 11 bases line up with TRBD1. This TCR derives from a human donor in good health. Some libraries in this study had Jurkat cell RNA spiked in. CDR3 nucleotide sequence: TGTGCCAGCAGTCTTGGACAGGGGGCCCCCTACGAGCAGTACTTC. This sequence encodes CASSLGQGAPYEQYF. Filled out from reference TRBV7-6 and TRBJ2-7, the complete variable domain reads GAGVSQSPRYKVTKRGQDVALRCDPISGHVSLYWYRQALGQGPEFLTYFNYEAQQDKSGLPNDRFSAERPEGSISTLTIQRTEQRDSAMYRCASSLGQGAPYEQYFGPGTRLTVT.